These 4 T cell receptor beta chains originate from one sample sequenced in a study of control samples from healthy donors and cancer patients. Assay: immunoSEQ multiplex PCR; the TCRdb copy retains only in-frame clones and omits some. Of approximately 140,000 clones listed, under 95% are singletons. Material: blood. These receptors were taken from a man younger than 35 in good health.

This chain connects TRBV4-1 to TRBJ2-2; 10 bases line up with TRBD2. Per germline, CDR1 MGHRA and CDR2 YSYEKL. The CDR3 spans 18 residues. The J segment lost 7 bases and the V segment lost 0 bases, leaving 11 bases of the junction unmatched. The CDR3 region is CASSQDQRLAGANGELFF. As DNA, the CDR3 is TGCGCCAGCAGCCAAGATCAGCGCCTAGCGGGGGCGAACGGGGAGCTGTTTTTT.

In DNA, the CDR3 is TGTGCCAGCAGCGTCGGGGACAGCCTGGGGCCCCAGCATTTT. Amino acid sequence: CASSVGDSLGPQHF. This chain links TRBV9 with TRBJ1-5, with 7 bases that match TRBD1. CDR3 length: 14 amino acids. CDR1 SGDLS and CDR2 YYNGEE come from the germline V gene. The ends lost 2 bases at V and 9 bases at J; junction bases unmatched: 8.

The V call is TRBV19, the J call TRBJ1-5; a possible D gene is TRBD1 (6 bases). The CDR3 length is 12 residues. V was shortened by 6 bases and J by 6 bases, with 9 bases between the two germline ends. CDR1 is LNHDA, CDR2 SQIVND, per germline (reference sequence). CDR3 DNA: TGTGCCAGTAGACTGGGGGCTCAGCCCCAGCATTTT. This sequence encodes CASRLGAQPQHF.

The chain combines TRBV2 with TRBJ1-4, with unresolved D. This CDR3 contains 15 residues. Germline loops: CDR1 SNHLY, CDR2 FYNNEI. V was trimmed by 2 bases and J by 3 bases, leaving 10 bases between them. This CDR3 is CASSELSRSNEKLFF. For the CDR3, the DNA is TGTGCCAGCAGTGAACTGAGCAGATCTAATGAAAAACTGTTTTTT.